The text below deals with one TCR beta chain. Its antigen specificity is not known. Per-nucleotide qualities are absent, and no much larger clonotype sits a single base away. These data belong to a study of shared clonotypes between healthy human individuals (dated by TCRdb to the early 2020s). Concerning the study at large: A few men and two women, aged 18 to 49 years, made up the cohort. Per donor, three plates each were used for CD4 naive and CD4 memory, two for CD8 naive, and one for CD8 memory. Blood TCR repertoires of four to six healthy adults were deeply sequenced to estimate repertoire size and the extent of clonotype sharing between individuals. Different laboratories and diverse techniques were used to prepare libraries and sequence TCR repertoires, to increase sequencing depth and limit assay-specific biases. Between about 0.94 and 10 billion PBMCs per donor were obtained by leukapheresis. Points the paper makes about the study in general: Clonotypes shared by all four sorted-subset donors showed higher generation probabilities than non-shared clonotypes. Because the study included only a small number of donors, the genetic and exposure-history diversity represented was limited. Rarefaction of sorted-subset datasets indicated incomplete sequencing despite the large sequencing depth. Sampling was restricted to blood, and TCR repertoires in tissues likely differ from the TCR repertoires found in blood. Naive subsets generally had larger estimated clonotype richness than memory subsets. Across a few donors, around 5% of naive CD4, more than 3% of naive CD8, about 2.3% of memory CD4, and approximately 0.4% of memory CD8 clonotypes were shared. Based on pairwise subsampling, the degree of clonotype sharing among donors was expected to be affected by sequencing depth.

Trimming takes 6 bases from V and 6 bases from J, and the germline ends sit 15 bases apart. Sequences MNHEY (CDR1) and SVGAGI (CDR2) are obtained from the germline V gene. Including cysteine and phenylalanine, the CDR3 has 13 amino acids. Only CDR3 DNA remains: 39 bases, in frame from the first base. TCR CDR3 regions were amplified from genomic DNA by multiplex PCR using the deep immunoSEQ assay. Extracted genomic DNA from each cell subset was spread evenly across all wells of several immunoSEQ 96-well plates, with each plate serving as a replicate. For sorted subsets, around 200 ng genomic DNA, equal to some 28,000 T cell genomes, was loaded into each replicate PCR. Purified libraries were quantified with a Qubit 3.0 fluorometer, sized on a Bioanalyzer 2100, and re-quantified with the KAPA Library Quantification kit. Every immunoSEQ 96-well plate was sequenced on a dedicated single-read 150-cycle Illumina NextSeq 550 flow cell. The original pipeline was this. The immunoSEQ output contained only junctional sequences without quality scores, so filtering could not match that applied to full-length reads. To assign V/J genes and CDR3, sequences were annotated against IMGT germline references using PyIR, a Python wrapper for IgBLAST v1.9. Reads were filtered out if the reads had weak V/J assignments (E-value above 1e-6), no CDR3, stop codons, out-of-frame junctions, or ambiguous translated residues. V3J clonotypes were defined as sequences sharing the same inferred V gene, J gene, and CDR3 amino acid sequence. To compute the percentage overlap between repertoires, the number of shared unique clonotypes was divided by the size of the smaller repertoire. Richness of each repertoire was evaluated using RTK rarefaction, the Chao1 estimator, and Recon v2.1 estimates of unobserved clonotypes. For all TCRbeta clonotypes obtained by the gDNA method from a few donors, generation probabilities were computed with OLGA. Not all clones reach the TCRdb copy of this immuneACCESS table, which keeps in-frame sequences only. Checked studies attribute under half of the gap to unresolved V genes and leave the rest unexplained. V, J and clone size were drawn from that table, and D and trimming were deduced from the DNA. The sample has 1.5 million to 2.5 million clones on record, just under 95% of them singletons. Of the sample, 0.9% to 1.5% falls within the top ten clones.

CD8 naive samples consisted of CD45RO-negative cells that were positively selected for CCR7, yielding a CD45RA+CCR7+ population without TemRA cells. Healthy HIV-negative adults with no recently reported acute infections or vaccinations were included as donors. All donors were Caucasian adults living in Nashville, Tennessee, USA. Blood was collected by leukapheresis, and PBMCs were isolated by Ficoll-Histopaque density gradient centrifugation and then cryopreserved in liquid nitrogen vapor phase. Analytical flow cytometry was used to check the purity and quantity of every magnetically sorted T cell population. Genomic DNA was isolated from every sorted fraction and measured by UV absorbance on a Nanodrop 2000c.

Sequencing was performed on naive CD8+ T cells sorted from blood. Explained via the paper, the cell subset or site label denotes: CD45RA+CCR7+. The sequence was obtained from a young man in good health. The sequence joins TRBV6-5 to TRBJ2-7; TRBD1 is a possible D gene, resting on 6 matching bases. The DNA sequence follows: TGTGCCAGCAGCCTACAGGGAACTGTCGAGCAGTACTTC. This translates into CASSLQGTVEQYF.